The rows below give T cell receptor beta chains drawn from one sample of a study of T cell repertoires in cytomegalovirus infection. TCRdb reprocessed the reads with MiXCR, giving one entry per CDR3 protein. The sample contains hundreds of thousands of distinct CDR3 sequences, 35% of which appear only once. The sequenced sample was PBMCs. These receptors all stem from a human donor in good health (CMV status not recorded). Some clones in this sample may be carry-over from other donors' samples. Each CDR3 is given with its conserved first and last residue. D genes are given only for firm matches. Expanded clones get a size class; other rows say once, few or many, or leave the size out.

clone size,J gene,D gene,V gene,CDR3 DNA,CDR3 protein
-,TRBJ2-1,-,TRBV7-2,TGTGCCAGCAGCTTAGAGACGGGGGCTTATGAGCAGTTCTTC,CASSLETGAYEQFF
few,TRBJ1-1,-,TRBV6-1,TGTGCCAGCAGTATACAGTATTACACTGAAGCTTTCTTT,CASSIQYYTEAFF
-,TRBJ1-2,TRBD1,TRBV24-1,TGTGCCACCAGTGACCGGGACAGTGGACATGGCTACACCTTC,CATSDRDSGHGYTF
many,TRBJ1-3,-,TRBV6-1,TGTGCCAGCAGTGGAAGTCCATATCAACACTCTGGAAACACCATATATTTT,CASSGSPYQHSGNTIYF
many,TRBJ2-3,TRBD2,TRBV20-1,TGCAGTGCTCCGGAAGCGACTAGCCCCGCAGATACGCAGTATTTT,CSAPEATSPADTQYF
-,TRBJ2-3,-,TRBV5-6,TGTGCCAGCACCCAACCGAGGGTATCAGATACGCAGTATTTT,CASTQPRVSDTQYF
few,TRBJ2-1,-,TRBV10-3,TGTGCCATCAGTGAGCAGGGGTCGTCCTACAATGAGCAGTTCTTC,CAISEQGSSYNEQFF
few,TRBJ1-6,-,TRBV6-6,TGTGCCAGCAGTTACTTGGACGGCGTTAATTCACCCCTCCACTTT,CASSYLDGVNSPLHF
-,TRBJ2-3,-,TRBV27,TGTGCCAGCAGTTTATCCGCCTATGCGTCGCAGTATTTT,CASSLSAYASQYF
-,TRBJ2-1,TRBD1,TRBV20-1,TGCAGTGCCCCGACGACAGGGTCTAGCTCCTACAATGAGCAGTTCTTC,CSAPTTGSSSYNEQFF
few,TRBJ2-5,-,TRBV20-1,TGCAGTTCGGACTCCCAAGAGACCCAGTACTTC,CSSDSQETQYF
many,TRBJ2-5,-,TRBV4-2,TGTGCCAGCAGCCAAGGCGGGGTGGGAGAGACCCAGTACTTC,CASSQGGVGETQYF
many,TRBJ1-1,-,TRBV12-3/TRBV12-4,TGTGCCAGCAGAGGTATGGACGATATAGAAGCTTTCTTT,CASRGMDDIEAFF
-,TRBJ2-2,-,TRBV10-3,TGTGCCATCAGTGACCCGACAGGGGAGCTGTTTTTT,CAISDPTGELFF
many,TRBJ2-7,-,TRBV7-2,TGTGCCAGCAACACCAGGTTTGGGGGTGCCTACGAGCAGTACTTC,CASNTRFGGAYEQYF
-,TRBJ1-2,TRBD1,TRBV28,TGTGCCAGCAGTTCGGGACAGCGGTTATATGGCTACACCTTC,CASSSGQRLYGYTF
-,TRBJ1-5,TRBD1,TRBV24-1,TGTGCCACCAGTCCTCCGGGACAGGGCAATCAGCCCCAGCATTTT,CATSPPGQGNQPQHF
-,TRBJ1-4,-,TRBV2,TGTGCCAGCAGTGAAGGGTCGGCAGGTGGTGAAAAACTGTTTTTT,CASSEGSAGGEKLFF
-,TRBJ2-4,-,TRBV20-1,TGCAGTGCTAGGCAACCCGGGACAGCCAAAAACATTCAGTACTTC,CSARQPGTAKNIQYF
-,TRBJ2-7,TRBD1,TRBV7-2,TGTGCCAGCAGGGCCGACAGGGGGGGTTTTAACGAGCAGTACTTC,CASRADRGGFNEQYF
few,TRBJ2-5,-,TRBV4-2,TGTGCCAGCAGCCAAGATGTGCCCGGAGAGACCCAGTACTTC,CASSQDVPGETQYF
-,TRBJ2-2,TRBD2,TRBV29-1,TGCAGCGTTGAAGGGACTAGCGGGAGACCCGGGGAGCTGTTTTTT,CSVEGTSGRPGELFF
many,TRBJ2-7,TRBD2,TRBV7-2,TGTGCCAGCAGCCCGAACGCGGGGGGGCCCATCTACGAGCAGTACTTC,CASSPNAGGPIYEQYF
few,TRBJ2-3,TRBD1,TRBV19,TGTGCCAGTAGTACTTGGGACAGGGCGGCAGATACGCAGTATTTT,CASSTWDRAADTQYF
once,TRBJ2-7,TRBD1,TRBV9,TGTGCCAGCAGCCATTCGGACAGGGTCCACGAGCAGTACTTC,CASSHSDRVHEQYF
-,TRBJ1-1,-,TRBV5-4,TGTGCCAGCAGCTTCCTGGGGACCGGGAACACTGAAGCTTTCTTT,CASSFLGTGNTEAFF
-,TRBJ2-7,-,TRBV11-1,TGTGCCAGCAGCCGGAAGGGGGACGAGCAGTACTTC,CASSRKGDEQYF
-,TRBJ1-2,-,TRBV6-5,TGTGCCAGCAGTTACTCTTTAGGGCCCGATAACTATGGCTACACCTTC,CASSYSLGPDNYGYTF
-,TRBJ1-2,-,TRBV7-3,TGTGCCAGCAGTACCCCGGGGGTTCTCTATGGCTACACCTTC,CASSTPGVLYGYTF
few,TRBJ2-1,-,TRBV6-5,TGTGCCAGCAGACCGGGACGATCCTACAATGAGCAGTTCTTC,CASRPGRSYNEQFF
-,TRBJ1-1,-,TRBV4-2,TGTGCCAGCAGCCGCCCCGACAGTTACACTGAAGCTTTCTTT,CASSRPDSYTEAFF
-,TRBJ2-2,-,TRBV7-6,TGTGCCAGCGGCTTAGCCGGAGAGGTTAACACCGGGGAGCTGTTTTTT,CASGLAGEVNTGELFF
-,TRBJ2-7,TRBD1,TRBV28,TGTGCCAGAAGCCTAACCGGGACAGGGGGCTACGAGCAGTACTTC,CARSLTGTGGYEQYF
few,TRBJ2-7,-,TRBV28,TGTGCCAGCAGTTTAAGGGCTCTAGGGGTGCGCGAGCAGTACTTC,CASSLRALGVREQYF
-,TRBJ1-1,-,TRBV7-8,TGTGCCAGCAGCAGGGTCAGCATGAACACTGAAGCTTTCTTT,CASSRVSMNTEAFF
few,TRBJ2-3,-,TRBV6-2/TRBV6-3,TGTGCCAGCAGCCTAGACAGGAGCCGGGTGACGGATACGCAGTATTTT,CASSLDRSRVTDTQYF
few,TRBJ1-2,-,TRBV5-4,TGTGCCAGCAGCCTACCACAGGACTATGGCTACACCTTC,CASSLPQDYGYTF
-,TRBJ2-7,-,TRBV11-1,TGTGCCAGCAGCGCCCAACCACCAGGGTTAGGCGAGCAGTACTTC,CASSAQPPGLGEQYF
few,TRBJ1-1,-,TRBV28,TGTGCCAGCAGTTTAGGATGGACTGAAGCTTTCTTT,CASSLGWTEAFF
few,TRBJ2-1,-,TRBV28,TGTGCCAGCAGTTTATATCGGGGGGCTTCGGACAATGAGCAGTTCTTC,CASSLYRGASDNEQFF
-,TRBJ1-3,-,TRBV6-1,TGTGCCAGCAGTGAACACAGTGGACGGTCCCTCTCTGGAAACACCATATATTTT,CASSEHSGRSLSGNTIYF
-,TRBJ1-3,-,TRBV7-9,TGTGCCAGCAGCTTAACCCTGGGAAACTCTGGAAACACCATATATTTT,CASSLTLGNSGNTIYF
-,TRBJ1-2,-,TRBV5-1,TGCGCCAGCAGCTTGGTTAGGGGTGGTGGCTATGGCTACACCTTC,CASSLVRGGGYGYTF
few,TRBJ1-2,-,TRBV24-1,TGTGCCACCGGCTCAGAGAACTATGGCTACACCTTC,CATGSENYGYTF
-,TRBJ1-2,-,TRBV15,TGTTCCACCAGCCGAGGGCCGGCAGAGGACTTCTATGGCTACACCTTC,CSTSRGPAEDFYGYTF
many,TRBJ2-1,TRBD1,TRBV7-2,TGTGCCAGCAGCCTCCCCAGGGGGCCGGAACGACTGAGCTCCTACAATGAGCAGTTCTTC,CASSLPRGPERLSSYNEQFF
-,TRBJ1-1,-,TRBV7-6,TGTGCCAGCAGCTTAGGTTCGGGGACTGAAGCTTGCTTT,CASSLGSGTEACF
once,TRBJ2-7,TRBD2,TRBV5-1,TGCGCCAGCAGCTTCTCGGGAGGGGTCGACGAGCAGTACTTC,CASSFSGGVDEQYF
once,TRBJ1-1,TRBD1,TRBV5-4,TGTGCCAGCAGCTCCGGGACAGACAGGGCGGCGGGCACTGAAGCTTTCTTT,CASSSGTDRAAGTEAFF